This note documents a single T cell receptor beta chain sequence. Its matching antigen is unknown. Sequencing was performed with immunoSEQ multiplex PCR; in TCRdb, only in-frame clones are kept and a portion is missing. The table has 110,000 or so clones, more than 75% seen once. Pooling of second doses given at about 4 or about 12 weeks was done. The data are from a study of T cell responses to AZD1222 COVID-19 vaccine. CDR1 LGHDT and CDR2 YNNKEL come from the germline V gene (reference sequence). This CDR3 spans 13 amino acids. V gave up 1 base and J gave up 0 bases, with 1 base separating them. Notes on the study in general: Spike was spanned by vaccine-associated CD4 TCRs, with dominance at 160-218 and 743-854. Donors were largely white British and mainly female; clonal diversity was possibly underestimated.

This TCR derives from an adult who received the AZD1222 COVID-19 vaccine. The specimen was peripheral blood, collected 28 days after the second AZD1222 dose. The chain joins TRBV3-1 (or the pseudogene TRBV3-2) to TRBJ1-5; D is unresolved. CDR3 amino acids: CASSQVSNQPQHF. DNA for the CDR3: TGTGCCAGCAGCCAAGTTAGCAATCAGCCCCAGCATTTT.